This T cell receptor beta chain comes out of a study of CD8+ T cells in alopecia areata. The CDR3 sequence is 14 residues long. With 5 bases clipped from V and 6 bases from J, the junction kept 11 bases outside the gene matches. Germline V lookup: CDR1 SQVTM, CDR2 ANQGSEA. It was cDNA, reverse transcribed from extracted RNA, that served as the sequencing template. Using immunoSEQ multiplex PCR, the repertoire was profiled, and TCRdb retains in-frame clones only, with some absent. The table records about 150,000 clones, around 60% of them present only once. This material consisted of CD4+ T cells sorted from blood, taken at week 0. The sequence derives from a human donor with alopecia areata. J is TRBJ2-3 and V is TRBV29-1, with 7 bases matching TRBD2. DNA of the CDR3: TGCAGCGTTCAGTGGCGGATACTAGCGGATACGCAGTATTTT. Its translation is CSVQWRILADTQYF.